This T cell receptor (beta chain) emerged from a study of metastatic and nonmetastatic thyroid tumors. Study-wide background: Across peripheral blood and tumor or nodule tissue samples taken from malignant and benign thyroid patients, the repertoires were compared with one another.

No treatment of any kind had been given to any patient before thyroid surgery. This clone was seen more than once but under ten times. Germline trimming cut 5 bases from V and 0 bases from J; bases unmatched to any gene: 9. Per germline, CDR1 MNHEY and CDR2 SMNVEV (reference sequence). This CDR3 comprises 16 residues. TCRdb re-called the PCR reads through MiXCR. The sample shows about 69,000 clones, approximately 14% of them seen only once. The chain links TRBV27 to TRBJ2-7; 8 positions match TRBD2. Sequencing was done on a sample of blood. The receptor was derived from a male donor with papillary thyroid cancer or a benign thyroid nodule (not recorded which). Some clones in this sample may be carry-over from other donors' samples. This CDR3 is CASSAQLADSSYEQYF. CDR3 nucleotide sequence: TGTGCCAGCAGTGCCCAACTAGCGGACAGCTCCTACGAGCAGTACTTC.